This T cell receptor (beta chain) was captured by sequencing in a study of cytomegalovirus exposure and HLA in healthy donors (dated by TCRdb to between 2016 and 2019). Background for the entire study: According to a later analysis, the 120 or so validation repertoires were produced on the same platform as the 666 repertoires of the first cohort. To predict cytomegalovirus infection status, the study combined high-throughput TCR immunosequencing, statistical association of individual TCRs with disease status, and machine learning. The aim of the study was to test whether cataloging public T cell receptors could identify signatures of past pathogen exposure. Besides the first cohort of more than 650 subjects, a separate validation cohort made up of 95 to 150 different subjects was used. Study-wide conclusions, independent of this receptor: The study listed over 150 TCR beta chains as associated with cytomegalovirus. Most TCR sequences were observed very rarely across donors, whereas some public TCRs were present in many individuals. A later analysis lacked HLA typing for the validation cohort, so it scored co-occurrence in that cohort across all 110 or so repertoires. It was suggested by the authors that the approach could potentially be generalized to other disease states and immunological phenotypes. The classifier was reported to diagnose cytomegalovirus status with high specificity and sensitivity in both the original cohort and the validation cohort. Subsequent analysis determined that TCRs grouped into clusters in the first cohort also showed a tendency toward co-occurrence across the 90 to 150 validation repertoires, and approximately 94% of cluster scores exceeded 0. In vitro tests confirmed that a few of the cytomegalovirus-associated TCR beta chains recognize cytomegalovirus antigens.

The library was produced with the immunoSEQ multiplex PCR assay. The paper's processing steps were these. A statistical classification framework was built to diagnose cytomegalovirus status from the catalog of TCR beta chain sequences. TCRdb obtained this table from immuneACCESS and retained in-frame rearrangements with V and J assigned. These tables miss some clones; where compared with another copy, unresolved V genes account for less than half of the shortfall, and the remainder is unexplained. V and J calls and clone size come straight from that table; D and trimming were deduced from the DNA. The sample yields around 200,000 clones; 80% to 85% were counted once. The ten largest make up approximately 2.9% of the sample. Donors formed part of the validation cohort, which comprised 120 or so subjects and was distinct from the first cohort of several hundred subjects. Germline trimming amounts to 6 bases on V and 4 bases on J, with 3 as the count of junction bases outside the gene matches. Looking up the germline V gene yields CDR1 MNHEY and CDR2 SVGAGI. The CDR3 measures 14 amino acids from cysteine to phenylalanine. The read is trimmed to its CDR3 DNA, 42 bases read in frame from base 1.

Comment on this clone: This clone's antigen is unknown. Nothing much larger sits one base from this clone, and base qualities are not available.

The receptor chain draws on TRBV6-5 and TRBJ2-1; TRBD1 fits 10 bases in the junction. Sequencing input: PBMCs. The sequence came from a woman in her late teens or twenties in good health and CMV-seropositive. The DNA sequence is TGTGCCAGCAGAGGACAGGGGGGGTACAATGAGCAGTTCTTC. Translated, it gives CASRGQGGYNEQFF.